Presented here are 2 T cell receptor beta chains from one specimen sequenced in a study of spatial heterogeneity in lung cancer. Overall study findings and caveats: It was found that expanded intratumoral alpha and beta TCR counts tracked tumor mutation counts.

Time point reported: sample taken at primary tumor resection. TCRdb redid the calling of the 5' RACE reads with MiXCR, one entry per CDR3 protein. The profile shows thousands of distinct CDR3 sequences, about 36% of them singletons. The antigens of these receptors remain unknown. Sequenced material: lung tumor tissue, taken at surgery. These receptors were collected from a male donor with early-stage non-small cell lung cancer.

The chain recombines TRBV7-9 with TRBJ2-5; 7 bases fit TRBD2. The germline CDR1 and CDR2 sequences are SEHNR and FQNEAQ (reference sequence). The CDR3 is made up of 16 amino acids. V shed 2 bases, J shed 1 base, and the junction held 7 bases outside the gene matches. For the CDR3, the DNA is TGTGCCAGCAGCTTAACCTTGTCGGGAGGCCAAGAGACCCAGTACTTC. Translated, it gives CASSLTLSGGQETQYF.

V and J are TRBV12-3 or TRBV12-4 and TRBJ2-5; perhaps TRBD1 as D (5 bases). The V end lost 5 bases, the J end lost 5 bases, and 15 bases lay between the germline ends. CDR3 size: 14 residues. The CDR3 loop is CASSPQGMEETQYF. The CDR3 DNA reads as TGTGCCAGCAGTCCTCAGGGTATGGAGGAGACCCAGTACTTC.